This entry features one T cell receptor beta chain sequence. Some clones are missing from TCRdb's copy, which holds only in-frame ones; the method was immunoSEQ multiplex PCR. The sample lists some 17,000 clones; approximately 96% were seen once. The sample originates from a study of monozygotic twins with cystic fibrosis. The germline gives CDR1 SNHLY, CDR2 FYNNEI. This CDR3 contains 14 residues. V lost 4 bases and J lost 3; bases outside the gene matches: 4. The receptor's source is a girl aged 2 to 10 with cystic fibrosis. The chain carries TRBV2 and TRBJ2-3, with 7 positions matching TRBD2. The sequenced sample was blood. The DNA for the CDR3 is TGTGCCAGCAGTGCCAGGGAGGGTACAGATACGCAGTATTTT. Amino acid sequence: CASSAREGTDTQYF.